One sample yielded the 5 T cell receptor beta chains listed below, sequenced in a study of neurological immune-mediated disorders. One entry per CDR3 protein, called by TCRdb with MiXCR from the 5' RACE reads. The table has under 60,000 distinct CDR3 sequences, 10% seen once. The material sequenced was PBMCs. The source of these receptors is a woman in her 40s with HTLV-1-associated myelopathy (HAM/TSP).

The table lists this clonotype with many counts. The V gene is TRBV12-3 or TRBV12-4, the J gene TRBJ2-2; D not resolved. Trimming left V 3 bases short and J 3 bases short, with 8 bases between. The CDR3 has 14 residues. CDR3: CASSLFGDTGELFF. The DNA for the CDR3 is TGTGCCAGCAGTTTGTTTGGGGACACCGGGGAGCTGTTTTTT.

This clonotype came up many times. This sequence joins TRBV5-1 and TRBJ2-7; TRBD2 might be the D (5 bases). Germline CDR1 is SGHRS and CDR2 is YFSETQ. V was shortened by 7 bases and J by 6 bases, with 14 bases between the two germline ends. The CDR3 has 12 amino acids. The CDR3 loop is CASSDSGSEQYF. CDR3 nucleotide sequence: TGCGCCAGCTCCGATTCGGGAAGCGAGCAGTACTTC.

In this sample, this clonotype turned up many times. The chain employs TRBV5-1 and TRBJ2-7; the D is unclear. The CDR3 runs 14 residues. From germline, CDR1 is SGHRS and CDR2 YFSETQ. V was cut by 0 bases and J by 3 bases, with 10 bases left in between. CDR3 sequence: CASSLGHLGYEQYF. The CDR3, as DNA: TGCGCCAGCAGCTTGGGACACCTTGGCTACGAGCAGTACTTC.

This clonotype was observed many times. The chain is built from TRBV4-3 and TRBJ2-5; TRBD1 matches 10 bases. This CDR3 comprises 14 residues. The V and J ends lost 3 bases and 8 bases, in that order; junction bases with no gene match: 6. CDR1 LGHNA and CDR2 YSLEER come from the germline V gene. DNA for the CDR3: TGCGCCAGCAGCCAGACAGGGGGCTTGGGCACCCAGTACTTC. Residues: CASSQTGGLGTQYF.

This clonotype came up many times. The chain combines TRBV4-1 with TRBJ1-4; D gene unclear. Germline CDR1 MGHRA, CDR2 YSYEKL. This CDR3 has 18 amino acids. V was shortened by 1 base and J by 0 bases, with 15 bases between the two germline ends. The CDR3 loop reads CASSQVGRILATNEKLFF. CDR3 DNA: TGCGCCAGCAGCCAAGTCGGACGGATCTTGGCAACTAATGAAAAACTGTTTTTT.